The sequence of this TCR beta chain was determined in a study of T cells in Graves' hyperthyroidism and ophthalmopathy (dated by TCRdb to the late 2010s). In the study overall: To identify distinguishing TCR V-J signatures, a discovery cohort of around 100 patients was used, comprising 40 to 45 with Graves' ophthalmopathy and 55 to 65 with stable Graves' hyperthyroidism. The 95 to 100 discovery patients were randomly divided into training and test sets at a 7:3 ratio. Following sampling, methimazole starting at 30 mg daily was given to hyperthyroidism patients, and high-dose intravenous methylprednisolone was given to ophthalmopathy patients. The paper describes TCR Vbeta CDR3 sequencing of 120 to 150 peripheral blood samples, made up of about 41 ophthalmopathy patients, roughly 72 hyperthyroidism patients and 17 progressor patients. The study also compared thyroid tissue and blood T-cell repertoires from about six Graves' hyperthyroidism patients. Prospective prediction of ophthalmopathy was tested in an independent validation cohort consisting of 18 hyperthyroidism patients and around 16 patients who later progressed to ophthalmopathy.

Amplification of TCR beta CDR3 regions was carried out from RNA transcripts. For the first round of RT-PCR on the TCR CDR3, the HTBI primer set was used together with the Qiagen OneStep RT-PCR kit. Libraries were constructed in a second round of multiplex PCR, after which size selection and purification were performed. Libraries were sequenced paired-end with 100 bp reads on an Illumina HiSeq2000. The authors' analysis ran thus. SOAPnuke was used to process the raw data, throwing out any read that contained adapters or uncalled bases, had a mean Phred below 15, or lacked an exact constant-primer or identifier match. High-quality paired reads were merged with COPE v1.2.5, and unique nucleotide sequences were defined as clonotypes. MiTCR v1.1 was used to align the clonotypes against IMGT TRBV, TRBD and TRBJ reference segments. Only V-J combinations with frequency above 0.0001, covering about 99% of repertoires, were analysed. The TCS score was defined as F50 (clonal expansion) divided by E x V (chaos), with BLOSUM62-based TCRdist calculated between CDR3 peptides within each V-J. Welch's t-statistics and random forest reduced 500 to 550 V-J features to some 14, which were used in a naive Bayes classifier (R e1071). The similarity between thyroid and blood repertoires was quantified using the Morisita-Horn index. In TCRdb, the public reads were trimmed at Q25 with fastp and aligned with MiXCR, with productive beta chains retained. Rows with one shared CDR3 protein collapse into an entry with the most common genes and DNA. It is TCRdb's table, rather than the study itself, that gives the V and J calls and clone size. The sample has 500,000 to 600,000 distinct CDR3 sequences on record, 40% to 50% of them singletons. The top ten clones comprise about 40% of the sample.

The investigation overall reported the following: A 13 V-J signature model separated ophthalmopathy from stable hyperthyroidism, with 87.88% sensitivity and 81.08% specificity in cross-validation and 80%/75% in testing. Blood samples also contained most of the expanded thyroid clonotypes (frequency above 0.001), which suggests that blood repertoires may reflect thyroid immune responses. During validation, the model predicted progression to ophthalmopathy a median of about 6.5 months ahead of onset, with approximately 71% sensitivity and about 75% specificity. Sample size was not statistically predetermined, and investigators were not blinded to group allocation.

In regard to this clonotype: Which antigen it targets is not known. No much larger clone exists at a distance of one base, and base qualities are not known.

Compared with germline, V lacks 3 bases and J lacks 0 bases; bases without a gene match: 7. The CDR3 measures 16 amino acids from cysteine to phenylalanine. Of all the DNA, just the CDR3 is kept, 48 bases in frame from base 1. The germline V gene provides CDR1 ENHRY and CDR2 SYGVKD. Exclusion was applied to patients with uncontrolled infections, other autoimmune diseases, pregnancy or lactation. Diagnoses were based on clinical symptoms, serum thyroxine and TRAb, thyroid ultrasound and orbital computed tomography. Total RNA was extracted using Trizol reagent, and RNA quality was assessed on an Agilent 2100 Bioanalyzer.

Sequenced sample: peripheral blood or thyroid tissue (not recorded which). The rearranged segments are TRBV10-3 and TRBJ2-7; the central 8 bases match TRBD1. This sequence was found in an adult woman with Graves' disease, either hyperthyroidism or ophthalmopathy (not recorded which). CDR3 region: CAISDPRDRSSYEQYF. Read as DNA, the sequence is TGTGCCATCAGTGACCCCCGGGACAGGAGCTCCTACGAGCAGTACTTC.